This TCR beta chain was sequenced during a study of cytomegalovirus exposure and HLA in healthy donors. The overall study: Counted in an early data release were about 85 million unique TCRs from HLA-typed donors.

The CDR3 has 14 residues. Germline V CDR1 and CDR2: SGDLS, YYNGEE. A multiplex PCR was run with 60 Vbeta primers and 13 Jbeta primers. Method: immunoSEQ multiplex PCR; TCRdb's copy keeps in-frame clones and lacks some. The sample table includes some 89,000 clones. With respect to this clone: A junction boundary mismatches the germline segment, possibly from a read error.

This rearrangement joins TRBV9 to TRBJ1-2; 7 bases fit TRBD1. The sample comprised PBMCs. The receptor comes from a woman in her 30s in good health and CMV-seronegative. CDR3 protein: CASSARQGDYSYTF. The CDR3 DNA follows: TGTGCCAGCAGCGCACGACAGGGAGACTATAGCTACACCTTC.